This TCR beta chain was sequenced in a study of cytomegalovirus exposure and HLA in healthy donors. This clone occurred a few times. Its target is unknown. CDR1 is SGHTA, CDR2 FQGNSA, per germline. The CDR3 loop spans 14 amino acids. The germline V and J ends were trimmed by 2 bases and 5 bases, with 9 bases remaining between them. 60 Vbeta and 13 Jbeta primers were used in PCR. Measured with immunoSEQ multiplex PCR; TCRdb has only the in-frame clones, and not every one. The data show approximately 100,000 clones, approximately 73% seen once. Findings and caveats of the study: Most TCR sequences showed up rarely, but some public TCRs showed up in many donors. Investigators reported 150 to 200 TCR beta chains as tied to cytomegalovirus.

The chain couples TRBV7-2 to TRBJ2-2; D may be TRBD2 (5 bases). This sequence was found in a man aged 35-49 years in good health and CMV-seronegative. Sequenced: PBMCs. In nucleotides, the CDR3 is TGTGCCAGCAGCTTAATTGAGGGTACCGGGGAGCTGTTTTTT. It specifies CASSLIEGTGELFF.